This T cell receptor beta chain stems from a study of T-cell memory formation after mild COVID-19. Whole-study context: TCR clusters were mostly donor specific.

The CDR3 covers 16 residues. Germline V gene sequence: CDR1 SGHTA, CDR2 FQGNSA. V was clipped by 2 bases and J by 1 base; unmatched bases: 4. UMIs and sample barcodes were carried by the TCR alpha and TCR beta cDNA libraries that 5'RACE produced using constant-segment primers. Each CDR3 protein is one row after TCRdb ran MiXCR on the 5' RACE reads. The sample records 200,000 to 300,000 distinct CDR3 sequences, approximately 15% being singletons. Study conclusions and caveats: Contracting clones from day 15 to 85 showed balanced CD4/CD8; later expanders favored CD4+. The main location of contracting CD4+ clones was CM and EM, and that of contracting CD8+ clones was EMRA.

This clonotype was seen more than once but under ten times. No antigen is known for it. This receptor was identified in an adult woman who had mild COVID-19 (a few samples of this study predate the infection). Cell type and time point are not known. The V gene is TRBV7-2, the J gene TRBJ2-2; 7 nucleotides align to TRBD1. Material: PBMCs or a T cell subset sorted from them (not recorded which). Here the CDR3 reads CASSLTGALNTGELFF. CDR3 coding DNA: TGTGCCAGCAGCTTAACAGGGGCCCTGAACACCGGGGAGCTGTTTTTT. Full variable domain (remainder filled in from reference TRBV7-2 and TRBJ2-2): GAGVSQSPSNKVTEKGKDVELRCDPISGHTALYWYRQSLGQGLEFLIYFQGNSAPDKSGLPSDRFSAERTGGSVSTLTIQRTQQEDSAVYLCASSLTGALNTGELFFGEGSRLTVL.